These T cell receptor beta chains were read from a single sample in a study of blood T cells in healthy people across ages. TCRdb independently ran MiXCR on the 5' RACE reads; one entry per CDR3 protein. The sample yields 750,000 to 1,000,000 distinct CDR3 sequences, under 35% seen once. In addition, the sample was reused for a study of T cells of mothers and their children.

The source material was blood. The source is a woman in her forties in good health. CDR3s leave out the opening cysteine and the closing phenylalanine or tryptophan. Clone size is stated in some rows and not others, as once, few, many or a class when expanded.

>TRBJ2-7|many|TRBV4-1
ASSHFASGQPYEQY
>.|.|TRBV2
ASRGTQGETQY
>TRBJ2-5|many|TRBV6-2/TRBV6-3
ASRHVETQY
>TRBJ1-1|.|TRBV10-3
AISENRGVTEAF
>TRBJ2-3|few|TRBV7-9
ASSLALAGSTDTQY
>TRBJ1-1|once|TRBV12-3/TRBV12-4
ASQGAGTEAF
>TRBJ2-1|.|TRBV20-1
SAREGGPGGEQF
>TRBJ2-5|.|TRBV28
ASSLDGGLLAGGPWGVQETQY
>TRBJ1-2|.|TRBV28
ASSLGQFGCT
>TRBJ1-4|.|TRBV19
ASSMERAARGEKLF
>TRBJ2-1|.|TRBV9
ASSVGTSEYNEQF
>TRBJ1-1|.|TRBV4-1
ASSQFGEGNTEAF
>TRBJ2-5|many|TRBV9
ASSVADQTQETQY